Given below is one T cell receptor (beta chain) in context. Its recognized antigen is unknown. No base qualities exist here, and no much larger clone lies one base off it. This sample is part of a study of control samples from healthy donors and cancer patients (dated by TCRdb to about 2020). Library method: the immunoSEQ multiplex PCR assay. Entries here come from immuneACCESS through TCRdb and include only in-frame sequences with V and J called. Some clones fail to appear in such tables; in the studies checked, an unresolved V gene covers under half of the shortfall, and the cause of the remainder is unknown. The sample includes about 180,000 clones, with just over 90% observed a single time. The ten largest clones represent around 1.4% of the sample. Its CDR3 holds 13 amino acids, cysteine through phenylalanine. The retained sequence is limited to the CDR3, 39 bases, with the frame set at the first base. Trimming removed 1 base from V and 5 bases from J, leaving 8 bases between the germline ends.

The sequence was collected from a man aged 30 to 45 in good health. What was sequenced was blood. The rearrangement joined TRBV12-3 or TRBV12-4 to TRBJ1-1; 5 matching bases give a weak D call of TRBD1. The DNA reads TGTGCCAGCAGTTTAGGGGGGGAGACTGAAGCTTTCTTT. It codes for CASSLGGETEAFF.